A single sample is the source of the 7 T cell receptor beta chains below, sequenced in a study of T cells in Graves' hyperthyroidism and ophthalmopathy. What was amplified from RNA transcripts were TCR beta CDR3 regions. The primer set for the first-round RT-PCR of the TCR CDR3 was HTBI. A single record per CDR3 protein comes from TCRdb applying MiXCR to the multiplex PCR reads. The repertoire holds 75,000 to 100,000 distinct CDR3 sequences, around 37% seen once, with approximately 10% in the top ten. The source material was peripheral blood or thyroid tissue (not recorded which). Every receptor here comes from a woman younger than 45 with Graves' hyperthyroidism.

The rearrangement joins TRBV2 to TRBJ2-7; 7 bases fit TRBD2. CDR3 size: 14 residues. CDR1 is SNHLY and CDR2 is FYNNEI in the germline V gene. Losses at the gene ends were 4 bases for V and 3 bases for J; bases not matched to a gene: 6. CDR3 region: CASSVAGAFYEQYF. The CDR3 nucleotides read TGTGCCAGCAGTGTTGCGGGAGCGTTCTACGAGCAGTACTTC.

This clonotype appeared once. The chain carries TRBV7-2 and TRBJ2-7; TRBD2 matches 8 bases. The V segment lost 5 bases and the J segment 2 bases; nucleotides outside the gene matches: 2. The CDR3 has 13 amino acids. Germline V gene sequence: CDR1 SGHTA, CDR2 FQGNSA. Written as DNA, the CDR3 is TGTGCCAGCAGCACTAGCGGACCCTACGAGCAGTACTTC. Its protein product is CASSTSGPYEQYF.

Many counts were recorded for this clonotype. The chain employs TRBV15 and TRBJ2-2; D not resolved. The CDR3 spans 12 residues. Deletions cut 7 bases from V and 6 bases from J, with 9 bases between. Germline V lookup: CDR1 LNHNV, CDR2 YYDKDF (reference sequence). CDR3 DNA: TGTGCCACCAACACGGGTGCCGGGGAGCTGTTTTTT. This encodes CATNTGAGELFF.

This clonotype is labeled medium-sized. The chain recombines TRBV20-1 with TRBJ1-2, with TRBD1 as a possible D gene (5 bases). Trimming removed 4 bases at V and 4 bases at J, with 10 bases between. The germline V gene encodes CDR1 DFQATT and CDR2 SNEGSKA (reference sequence). The CDR3 is 12 amino acids. The CDR3 reads CSAITGGYGYTF. CDR3 in DNA: TGCAGTGCTATCACTGGGGGCTATGGCTACACCTTC.

Concerning this clonotype itself: One end of the junction varies from germline; a read error may be responsible. The chain links TRBV2 to TRBJ2-7; TRBD2 agrees at 7 bases. Germline V gives CDR1 SNHLY, CDR2 FYNNEI. This CDR3 is 15 amino acids long. The CDR3 reads CAGRSSGGSVYEQYF. For the CDR3, the DNA is TGTGCCGGCAGATCTAGTGGCGGGAGTGTGTACGAGCAGTACTTC. Based on the CDR3 plus reference TRBV2 and TRBJ2-7, the full variable domain is EPEVTQTPSHQVTQMGQEVILRCVPISNHLYFYWYRQILGQKVEFLVSFYNNEISEKSEIFDDQFSVERPDGSNFTLKIRSTKLEDSAMYFCAGRSSGGSVYEQYFGPGTRLTVT.

A few counts support this clonotype. The chain combines TRBV13 with TRBJ1-3, with a possible D match to TRBD1 (5 bases). The CDR3 loop spans 15 amino acids. Trimming removed 8 bases from V and 0 bases from J, with 14 bases in between. Germline CDR1 is PRHDT and CDR2 is FYEKMQ (reference sequence). The CDR3 coding sequence is TGTGCCAGCCGGGGACCACGCCCCTCTGGAAACACCATATATTTT. As protein: CASRGPRPSGNTIYF.

The chain has TRBV15 and TRBJ2-2, with 13 positions matching TRBD2. The CDR3 consists of 17 residues. Losses at the gene ends were 5 bases for V and 4 bases for J; bases not matched to a gene: 7. Germline V gene sequence: CDR1 LNHNV, CDR2 YYDKDF (reference sequence). The CDR3 nucleotides read TGTGCCACCAGCCGACTAGCGGGAGGCCGGGGCACCGGGGAGCTGTTTTTT. Its translation is CATSRLAGGRGTGELFF.